This T cell receptor (beta chain) was identified during a study of blood T cell repertoires in COVID-19. Study as a whole: Italy, Spain and the United States were the sources of the convalescent and acute COVID-19 samples. T cells, B-cell-depleted T cells, or PBMCs supplied cDNA or gDNA.

In the original analysis: By means of reference gene primer amplification, nucleated cell counts were estimated. Data came from immunoSEQ multiplex PCR; TCRdb stores just in-frame clones and leaves some out. The DNA gave D and trimming, while V, J and clone size come from that table. Of under 75,000 clones in the sample, just under 75% were seen once. During active infection, Seattle patients enrolled and were then monitored through disease. This clone is categorized as medium-sized. The TCR was taken from a woman in her 70s with COVID-19, enrolled during active disease. Input material: peripheral blood.

The CDR3 DNA is TGTGCCAGTAGTATCGGACTAGCGGGGACTGAGCAGTTCTTC. It is translated as CASSIGLAGTEQFF. This chain connects TRBV19 to TRBJ2-1; 12 nucleotides align to TRBD2. The CDR3 is 14 residues long. Germline V gene lookup returns CDR1 LNHDA and CDR2 SQIVND (reference sequence). The V segment lost 3 bases and the J segment 9 bases; nucleotides outside the gene matches: 3.